This TCR beta chain was documented in a study of blood T cell repertoires in COVID-19. Study overall: Both acute and convalescent COVID-19 samples were obtained from the United States, Italy and Spain.

Across about two dozen US areas, participants ranged in age from 18 to 89 years. Recovered status applied to Cohort 3 donors who had two consecutive negative PCRs. It also applied to those with clearance or with symptom resolution. This clone was observed once. The method was immunoSEQ multiplex PCR; TCRdb's version includes in-frame clones alone and lacks a portion of them. The sample yields under 200,000 clones, over 80% seen once. Material: PBMCs or T cells enriched from blood (not recorded which). The clonotype was recovered from a woman in her sixties or seventies who had recovered from COVID-19.

The CDR3 loop is CASSRQSSGNTIYF. The CDR3 DNA is TGTGCCAGCAGCCGGCAGTCCTCCGGAAACACCATATATTTT. The chain is built from TRBV3-1 (or the pseudogene TRBV3-2) and TRBJ1-3; D unclear. The germline CDR1 and CDR2 sequences are LGHDT and YNNKEL (reference sequence). The CDR3 is 14 residues long. Trimming shortened V by 4 bases and J by 4 bases, and 11 bases separated the two germline ends.